The entry below describes one TCR beta chain. The antigen is undetermined. Genes and germline are mouse. The DNA ends 1 residue before the CDR3 does, and the rest of the CDR3 is filled in from the germline J gene. This sample is part of a study of tissue T cells after allogeneic stem cell transplantation. Sequencing was performed with immunoSEQ multiplex PCR; in TCRdb, only in-frame clones are kept and a portion is missing. The sample records some 5,700 clones, about 50% being singletons. As for time point: mouse harvest day 14 after allogeneic transplant. Each mouse received 10^7 T-cell-depleted marrow cells plus 10^6 splenic CD5+ T cells by tail vein. This mouse GVHD model was MHC-mismatched B6 to BALB/c, profiled day 7 or 14. The trim removed 2 bases at V and 1 base at J, leaving 2 bases unmatched. CDR1 and CDR2 (germline): KGHPV, FQNQEV (reference sequence). The CDR3 is made up of 15 amino acids.

Study-level findings and limits: Across patients, clones rarely overlapped, yet motif clusters were shared tissue-specifically. Anatomically similar tissues had similar TCR repertoires within each patient. In patients and mice, blood and spleen missed much of tissue repertoire.

Sequencing input: gut tissue. The TCR was taken from a female BALB/c mouse given C57BL/6 T cells with graft-versus-host disease after an allogeneic hematopoietic cell transplant. The chain recombines TRBV26 with TRBJ2-1; 7 bases are shared with TRBD2. The CDR3 protein is CASSLAWGNYAEQFF. The covered CDR3 bases are TGTGCCAGCAGTCTGGCCTGGGGGAACTATGCTGAGCAGTTC.